This T cell receptor beta chain was recorded in a study of identical twins. The study's findings and limits: The study based its conclusions on cross-sectional statistical analysis and did not follow the same donors.

Comment on this clonotype: The antigen is unknown.

A universal primer site was incorporated via template switching, and the cDNA contained unique molecular identifiers. TCRdb processed the 5' RACE reads anew with MiXCR; each CDR3 protein has one entry. The data show hundreds of thousands of distinct CDR3 sequences, roughly 6% seen once. All donors comprised healthy Caucasians. The TCR originated in a man aged 18 to 30 in good health. Sequenced sample: naive T cells sorted from blood.

Here the CDR3 reads CASSYRTGTQQFF. The CDR3 DNA reads TGTGCCAGCAGTTACCGGACCGGGACTCAGCAGTTCTTC. The rearrangement uses TRBV27 and TRBJ2-1, with TRBD2 as a possible D gene (6 bases). The germline V and J ends were trimmed by 4 bases and 11 bases, with 15 bases remaining between them. Germline V gene lookup returns CDR1 MNHEY and CDR2 SMNVEV (reference sequence). This CDR3 has 13 amino acids.